The 14 T cell receptor beta chains below come from one sample, sequenced in a study of Ad26.COV2.S vaccination and SARS-CoV-2 variants (dated by TCRdb to 2020 to 2022). The sample's time point label is to be understood as: individuals recovered from natural SARS-CoV-2 infection. The library was generated by the immunoSEQ multiplex PCR assay. TCRdb obtained this table from immuneACCESS and retained in-frame rearrangements with V and J assigned. These tables miss some clones; where compared with another copy, unresolved V genes account for less than half of the shortfall, and the remainder is unexplained. In this sample the table shows 150,000 to 200,000 clones, around 88% of which occur a single time. The ten largest clones represent 5% to 6.5% of the sample. Sequenced here: peripheral blood, sampled after recovery from COVID-19. The receptors here all came from a human donor who had recovered from COVID-19.

The rearrangement uses TRBV27 and TRBJ2-1, with D perhaps TRBD2 (7 bases). The CDR3 has 17 residues. The germline V gene encodes CDR1 MNHEY and CDR2 SMNVEV (reference sequence). V was clipped by 3 bases and J by 5 bases, with 20 bases between them. CDR3 sequence reads: CASSFIGFGGANNEQFF. In DNA, the CDR3 is TGTGCCAGCAGTTTTATAGGTTTTGGGGGGGCCAACAATGAGCAGTTCTTC.

V is TRBV5-4 and J is TRBJ1-1; D gene ambiguous. This CDR3 region has 14 residues. The germline V gene encodes CDR1 SGHNT and CDR2 YYREEE (reference sequence). V was trimmed by 2 bases and J by 1 base, leaving 9 bases between them. CDR3 in amino acids: CASSFGYENTEAFF. The CDR3, as DNA: TGTGCCAGCAGCTTCGGGTATGAGAACACTGAAGCTTTCTTT.

The chain is built from TRBV7-8 and TRBJ2-5; D may be TRBD2 (6 bases). V was cut by 5 bases and J by 2 bases, with 12 bases left in between. The CDR3 runs 14 residues. Per germline, CDR1 SGHVS and CDR2 FQNEAQ. The CDR3 DNA follows: TGTGCCAGCAGCGCCGGGACTTTTCAAGAGACCCAGTACTTC. Translation gives CASSAGTFQETQYF.

The genes are TRBV6-2 or TRBV6-3 and TRBJ1-1, with no clear D. The CDR3 runs 11 residues. V was cut by 2 bases and J by 5 bases, with 3 bases left in between. Germline loops: CDR1 MNHEY, CDR2 SVGEGT. The CDR3 nucleotides read TGTGCCAGCAGTTACGGTACTGAAGCTTTCTTT. Protein sequence: CASSYGTEAFF.

This chain links TRBV9 with TRBJ1-1; 8 bases are shared with TRBD1. The CDR3 runs 13 residues. J was trimmed by 5 bases and V by 3 bases; bases with no gene match: 3. Germline-derived CDR1 and CDR2 are SGDLS and YYNGEE. This CDR3 is CASSGTGRTEAFF. In nucleotides, the CDR3 is TGTGCCAGCAGCGGGACAGGGAGGACTGAAGCTTTCTTT.

The chain combines TRBV6-5 with TRBJ2-1, with D possibly being TRBD2 (5 bases). Germline loops: CDR1 MNHEY, CDR2 SVGAGI. The CDR3 extends over 13 amino acids. V was trimmed by 4 bases and J by 4 bases, leaving 8 bases between them. CDR3: CASSFVAYNEQFF. The CDR3 DNA reads as TGTGCCAGCAGTTTCGTAGCGTACAATGAGCAGTTCTTC.

The chain combines TRBV3-1 (or the pseudogene TRBV3-2) with TRBJ2-1; 7 positions agree with TRBD2. Unmatched junction bases numbered 12, after V lost 4 bases and J lost 9 bases. The CDR3 covers 15 residues. Germline loops: CDR1 LGHDT, CDR2 YNNKEL (reference sequence). The CDR3 is CASSPTSANVGEQFF. The DNA for the CDR3 is TGTGCCAGCAGCCCTACTAGCGCCAACGTCGGTGAGCAGTTCTTC.

J is TRBJ2-3 and V is TRBV19, with 7 bases matching TRBD1. This CDR3 has 15 residues. The ends lost 3 bases at V and 5 bases at J; junction bases unmatched: 8. Germline loops: CDR1 LNHDA, CDR2 SQIVND (reference sequence). The CDR3 DNA sequence: TGTGCCAGTAGTATGTTGAGACAGGGTAAAGATACGCAGTATTTT. Translated, it gives CASSMLRQGKDTQYF.

V and J are TRBV13 and TRBJ2-7; 10 bases match TRBD2. This CDR3 region has 15 residues. CDR1 is PRHDT, CDR2 FYEKMQ, per germline (reference sequence). J lost 2 bases, V lost 4 bases, and 5 bases had no gene match. The CDR3 DNA follows: TGTGCCAGCAGCTCGCCCGGACTAGCGGCCTACGAGCAGTACTTC. Protein product: CASSSPGLAAYEQYF. Together with reference TRBV13 and TRBJ2-7, the CDR3 gives the full variable domain: AAGVIQSPRHLIKEKRETATLKCYPIPRHDTVYWYQQGPGQDPQFLISFYEKMQSDKGSIPDRFSAQQFSDYHSELNMSSLELGDSALYFCASSSPGLAAYEQYFGPGTRLTVT.

The gene calls are TRBV5-1 and TRBJ2-5; either TRBD1 or TRBD2 may fit D (6 bases each). Between the trimmed V and J ends, which lost 0 bases and 4 bases, there was a span of 13 bases. CDR1 and CDR2 (germline): SGHRS, YFSETQ. The length of the CDR3 is 15 residues. CDR3 nucleotides: TGCGCCAGCAGCTTGGCCCTACAGGGAGGAGAGACCCAGTACTTC. Protein sequence: CASSLALQGGETQYF.

The count of this clone is one. V is TRBV2 and J is TRBJ1-6; D remains unclear. V was cut by 6 bases and J by 6 bases, with 12 bases left in between. Germline CDR1 is SNHLY and CDR2 is FYNNEI. This CDR3 has 14 residues. The CDR3 here is CASRINSANSPLHF. CDR3 nucleotide sequence: TGTGCCAGCAGGATCAACAGTGCTAATTCACCCCTCCACTTT.

The J gene is TRBJ2-1, the V gene TRBV23-1; no firm D call. TRBV23-1 is an open reading frame, and its role is uncertain. The V gene lost 8 bases and the J gene lost 7 bases, with 18 bases spanning the gap. The CDR3 is made up of 14 amino acids. The CDR3: CASASSPIKNEQFF. As DNA, the CDR3 is TGCGCCAGCGCGTCGAGCCCGATTAAGAATGAGCAGTTCTTC.

This clone was seen only once. This chain links TRBV5-6 with TRBJ2-3; D not certain. The CDR3 consists of 16 residues. V lost 4 bases and J lost 0, with 15 bases in between. Germline CDR1 SGHDT, CDR2 YYEEEE. The CDR3 region is CASSPVPGSSTDTQYF. The CDR3 nucleotides read TGTGCCAGCAGCCCCGTCCCGGGCTCTAGCACAGATACGCAGTATTTT.

V usage is TRBV6-5 and J usage is TRBJ1-2; a possible D gene is TRBD1 (5 bases). The length of the CDR3 is 14 residues. In germline, CDR1 is MNHEY, CDR2 SVGAGI. With 4 bases removed from V and 2 bases from J, the gap between germline ends came to 11 bases. CDR3 residues: CASSFGTLNYGYTF. CDR3 in DNA: TGTGCCAGCAGTTTCGGGACCCTAAACTATGGCTACACCTTC.